The 21 T cell receptor beta chains in this list originate from one sample, sequenced in a study of response to subunit inactivated influenza vaccine. MiXCR, run by TCRdb on the RT-PCR reads, gives a single entry per CDR3 protein. This table has about 500,000 distinct CDR3 sequences, more than 15% appearing once. Sample: CD4+ T cells sorted from PBMCs, taken roughly 24 months after vaccination. The origin of the receptors is a man between 45 and 75 years old who received an inactivated influenza vaccine.

This clonotype turned up a few times. This rearrangement joins TRBV9 to TRBJ2-5; 7 bases are a match to TRBD2. Trimming removed 0 bases from V and 1 base from J; junction bases left unmatched: 6. Germline CDR1 reads SGDLS; CDR2 reads YYNGEE. The CDR3 covers 16 residues. CDR3 DNA: TGTGCCAGCAGCGTAGGTGGCGGGAGAATCCAAGAGACCCAGTACTTC. Encoded protein: CASSVGGGRIQETQYF.

About this clonotype: A read error may account for a junction end that differs from germline. The rearrangement uses TRBV10-3 and TRBJ2-2; 8 bases line up with TRBD1. Germline assignment: CDR1 ENHRY and CDR2 SYGVKD. CDR3 length: 14 residues. The CDR3 DNA is TGTGCCATCGCAGGGGGCGCAAGCACCGGGGAGCTGGTTTTT. It encodes CAIAGGASTGELVF.

A few counts support this clonotype. This rearrangement joins TRBV7-2 to TRBJ2-7; 10 nucleotides agree with TRBD1. V was pared by 0 bases and J by 2 bases, with 1 base of the junction left unmatched. Germline V gene data show CDR1 as SGHTA and CDR2 as FQGNSA. The CDR3 runs 15 residues. CDR3: CASSLAGQGTYEQYF. The CDR3 region has the DNA TGTGCCAGCAGCTTAGCGGGACAGGGGACCTACGAGCAGTACTTC.

This clonotype was counted only a few times. The chain recombines TRBV15 with TRBJ2-7, with D unresolved. Looked up from germline, CDR1 is LNHNV and CDR2 is YYDKDF (reference sequence). V lost 3 bases, J lost 4 bases, and 16 bases lay in between. The CDR3 has 15 residues. Written as DNA, the CDR3 is TGTGCCACCAGCAGGTTCACCGCAAGCTTGTACGAGCAGTACTTC. Amino acids: CATSRFTASLYEQYF.

On this clonotype itself: This may stem from a read error, because a much larger clone lies one nucleotide away. The gene calls are TRBV6-2 or TRBV6-3 and TRBJ2-7; no clear D gene. CDR1 is MNHEY and CDR2 is SVGEGT in the germline V gene. There are 14 residues in the CDR3. CDR3 region: CASNRGEISYQQYF. DNA of the CDR3: TGTGCCAGCAACCGCGGAGAAATCTCCTACCAGCAGTACTTC.

The chain couples TRBV6-5 to TRBJ2-4; D is perhaps TRBD1 (6 bases). V gave up 6 bases and J gave up 2 bases, with 14 bases separating them. This CDR3 is built from 15 residues. Germline V gene data show CDR1 as MNHEY and CDR2 as SVGAGI. DNA of the CDR3: TGTGCCAGCAGCTTAACAGGGCGTACCAAAAACATTCAGTACTTC. This translates into CASSLTGRTKNIQYF.

V gene TRBV27 combines with J gene TRBJ2-1; 11 bases map to TRBD2. The CDR3 runs to 19 residues. Germline CDR1 is MNHEY and CDR2 is SMNVEV (reference sequence). Trimming removed 4 bases from V and 6 bases from J; junction bases left unmatched: 17. CDR3 in amino acids: CASSSPRQVPSGGFNEQFF. The CDR3 coding sequence is TGTGCCAGCAGTTCCCCTAGACAGGTCCCTAGCGGGGGGTTCAATGAGCAGTTCTTC.

The V and J genes are TRBV20-1 and TRBJ1-6; D gene uncertain. With 6 bases removed from V and 3 bases from J, the gap between germline ends came to 15 bases. The length of the CDR3 is 15 residues. The V gene's germline CDR1 is DFQATT and CDR2 SNEGSKA (reference sequence). As DNA, the CDR3 is TGCAGTGCGAGTCAATGGCCTTACTATAATTCACCCCTCCACTTT. Translation gives CSASQWPYYNSPLHF.

This clonotype turned up a few times. The chain has TRBV4-2 and TRBJ2-1, with D possibly matching TRBD2 (5 bases). The CDR3 runs 18 residues. The V gene lost 0 bases and the J gene lost 6 bases, with 21 bases spanning the gap. Germline V gene sequence: CDR1 LGHNA, CDR2 YNFKEQ. The CDR3 sequence is CASSQDYTGYHLSNEQFF. The DNA of the CDR3 is TGTGCCAGCAGCCAAGATTATACGGGGTACCACCTCAGCAATGAGCAGTTCTTC.

This clonotype was picked up many times. The rearrangement joins TRBV12-3 or TRBV12-4 to TRBJ1-4; D gene unclear. Between the trimmed V and J ends, which lost 6 bases and 8 bases, there was a span of 13 bases. This CDR3 has 13 amino acids. The CDR3 DNA is TGTGCCAGCAGACGGGTTCTGGGGGAAAAACTGTTTTTT. Translation gives CASRRVLGEKLFF.

V gene TRBV15 combines with J gene TRBJ2-7; 7 bases line up with TRBD1. Germline CDR1 and CDR2: LNHNV and YYDKDF (reference sequence). The V gene end was trimmed by 0 bases and the J gene end by 4 bases; junction bases not matched to a gene: 9. The CDR3 extends over 16 amino acids. For the CDR3, the DNA is TGTGCCACCAGCAGAGATCAGTCTAGGGACAGATACGAGCAGTACTTC. Protein product: CATSRDQSRDRYEQYF.

This clonotype appeared many times. The chain recombines TRBV5-1 with TRBJ2-5, with 8 positions matching TRBD1. The V gene's germline CDR1 is SGHRS and CDR2 YFSETQ. The junction had 3 bases not matched to a gene; V was cut back by 4 bases and J by 1 base. The CDR3 covers 14 residues. CDR3 nucleotide sequence: TGCGCCAGCAGCGCAACAGGGGGCCAAGAGACCCAGTACTTC. Translating gives CASSATGGQETQYF.

V and J are TRBV2 and TRBJ2-3; 7 bases are shared with TRBD2. After removal of 4 bases from V and 0 bases from J, the junction contained 4 bases not matched to a gene. Germline CDR1 is SNHLY and CDR2 is FYNNEI. The CDR3 has 15 residues. The CDR3 protein is CASSGLSGSTDTQYF. DNA of the CDR3: TGTGCCAGCAGTGGGCTTAGCGGGAGCACAGATACGCAGTATTTT.

The chain has TRBV5-6 and TRBJ2-7; 7 bases fit TRBD2. The CDR3 is 16 residues long. The germline CDR1 and CDR2 sequences are SGHDT and YYEEEE. The J segment lost 4 bases and the V segment lost 2 bases, leaving 12 bases of the junction unmatched. CDR3 region: CASSFRWQAGMYEQYF. DNA for the CDR3: TGTGCCAGCAGCTTTCGTTGGCAAGCGGGAATGTACGAGCAGTACTTC.

The V call is TRBV12-3 or TRBV12-4, the J call TRBJ2-7; TRBD2 matches 12 bases. The junction had 8 bases not matched to a gene; V was cut back by 1 base and J by 10 bases. The CDR3 loop spans 15 amino acids. CDR3 coding DNA: TGTGCCAGCAGTTTAGTATCTAGCGGGAGGGCCCTCCAGTACTTC. This translates into CASSLVSSGRALQYF.

This clonotype showed up just a few times. The V call is TRBV9, the J call TRBJ1-6; a weak D match, TRBD1 (5 bases). Germline CDR1 is SGDLS and CDR2 is YYNGEE. With 2 bases removed from V and 6 bases from J, the gap between germline ends came to 15 bases. CDR3 size: 16 residues. The CDR3 loop reads CASSVLDSSRNSPLHF. For the CDR3, the DNA is TGTGCCAGCAGCGTTCTCGACAGTTCGCGTAATTCACCCCTCCACTTT.

V usage is TRBV6-5 and J usage is TRBJ2-7, with 7 bases fitting TRBD1. This CDR3 has 15 residues. Per germline, CDR1 MNHEY and CDR2 SVGAGI. The V segment lost 0 bases and the J segment 2 bases; nucleotides outside the gene matches: 4. The CDR3 bases are TGTGCCAGCAGTTACTCAACAGGGGCCGCCTACGAGCAGTACTTC. Its protein is CASSYSTGAAYEQYF.

The CDR3 DNA reads as TGCAGTGCTAGAGTGCCGGGGATCGGGGAGCTGTTTTTT. This gives the protein CSARVPGIGELFF. The chain couples TRBV20-1 to TRBJ2-2; possibly TRBD2 for D (5 bases). Germline V lookup: CDR1 DFQATT, CDR2 SNEGSKA (reference sequence). The CDR3 is 13 residues long. Trimming pared 1 base from V and 7 bases from J, leaving 10 bases between.

The rearrangement links TRBV7-6 to TRBJ2-3; D is uncertain. The length of the CDR3 is 13 residues. Germline V gene lookup returns CDR1 SGHVS and CDR2 FNYEAQ. The germline V and J ends were trimmed by 5 bases and 7 bases, with 13 bases remaining between them. For the CDR3, the DNA is TGTGCCAGCAGCCCAACCGACGGGCATACGCAGTATTTT. This sequence encodes CASSPTDGHTQYF.

Ten or more counts support this clonotype. V gene TRBV6-4 combines with J gene TRBJ2-3; possibly TRBD1 or TRBD2 for D (5 bases each). The CDR3 length is 16 residues. V gave up 4 bases and J gave up 2 bases, with 16 bases separating them. Germline assignment: CDR1 MRHNA and CDR2 SNTAGT. The DNA of the CDR3 is TGTGCCAGCAGTGCACGGTCCTCAGGGACCACAGATACGCAGTATTTT. This encodes CASSARSSGTTDTQYF.

This clonotype showed up just a few times. The genes are TRBV5-1 and TRBJ2-7, with a tentative D call TRBD2 (6 bases). This CDR3 has 13 amino acids. The V and J ends lost 3 bases and 6 bases respectively, with 13 bases between them. Germline assignment: CDR1 SGHRS and CDR2 YFSETQ. CDR3 loop: CASSSGGAVEQYF. In nucleotides, the CDR3 is TGCGCCAGCAGCTCCGGAGGGGCAGTCGAGCAGTACTTC. The full variable domain, completed using reference TRBV5-1 and TRBJ2-7, is KAGVTQTPRYLIKTRGQQVTLSCSPISGHRSVSWYQQTPGQGLQFLFEYFSETQRNKGNFPGRFSGRQFSNSRSEMNVSTLELGDSALYLCASSSGGAVEQYFGPGTRLTVT.